The 18 T cell receptor beta chains given below trace back to one sample, sequenced in a study of blood T cell repertoires in COVID-19. Clones were read by immunoSEQ multiplex PCR, and TCRdb kept only the in-frame ones, dropping some. The sample holds roughly 110,000 clones, approximately 85% seen once. The sequenced sample was peripheral blood. These receptors were taken from a man between 35 and 55 years old with acute or convalescent COVID-19.

This clone was observed a few times. The chain is built from TRBV21-1 and TRBJ1-6; the table calls TRBD1, which could not be checked here. TRBV21-1 is a recognized pseudogene. The CDR3 spans 20 residues. The CDR3 DNA follows: TGTGCCAGCAGCAAAGCTGGACAGCCTCACCGAAGGATGTATAATTCACCCCTCCACTTT. The encoded protein is CASSKAGQPHRRMYNSPLHF.

The V call is TRBV11-3, the J call TRBJ2-5; D possibly corresponds to TRBD2 (6 bases). The germline V gene encodes CDR1 SGHNT and CDR2 YENEEA. The ends were cut back, 5 bases at V and 5 bases at J, with 18 bases in the middle. The CDR3 has 15 residues. The CDR3 region has the DNA TGTGCCAGCAGCGACCGCTCGGCGGGGCCGGAGACCCAGTACTTC. Protein product: CASSDRSAGPETQYF.

The chain carries TRBV9 and TRBJ1-3; TRBD1 agrees at 8 bases. V trimming: 6 bases; J trimming: 2 bases; junction bases outside the gene matches: 4. Germline assignment: CDR1 SGDLS and CDR2 YYNGEE. The CDR3 totals 14 residues. The CDR3 is CASTLDRAGNTIYF. The DNA for the CDR3 is TGTGCCAGCACCCTGGACAGGGCTGGAAACACCATATATTTT.

The V gene is TRBV29-1, the J gene TRBJ2-3; the D gene is possibly TRBD2 (5 bases). CDR3 length equals 11 residues. Germline V gene data show CDR1 as SQVTM and CDR2 as ANQGSEA. V was cut by 2 bases and J by 7 bases, with 7 bases left in between. CDR3 coding DNA: TGCAGCGTTGAACCGGGAAATACGCAGTATTTT. Translated, it gives CSVEPGNTQYF.

The gene calls are TRBV2 and TRBJ1-4, with no clear D. The V end lost 7 bases, the J end lost 1 base, and 7 bases lay between the germline ends. This CDR3 spans 13 amino acids. CDR1 and CDR2 (germline): SNHLY, FYNNEI. The CDR3 DNA reads TGTGCCAGCACCGGAGGAACTAATGAAAAACTGTTTTTT. Amino acids: CASTGGTNEKLFF.

The chain uses TRBV12-3 or TRBV12-4 and TRBJ2-7, with D hard to call. This CDR3 is built from 12 residues. Trimming removed 4 bases from V and 6 bases from J, with 10 bases in between. The CDR3 region is CASSSYILEQYF. The CDR3 bases are TGTGCCAGCAGTTCGTACATCCTCGAGCAGTACTTC.

The chain is built from TRBV2 and TRBJ2-1; D may be TRBD1 (5 bases). The CDR3 runs 15 residues. The V end was cut by 3 bases, the J end by 0 bases, with 9 bases between. The germline CDR1 and CDR2 sequences are SNHLY and FYNNEI. CDR3 amino acids: CASSEGPSSYNEQFF. In nucleotides, the CDR3 is TGTGCCAGCAGTGAGGGGCCTAGCTCCTACAATGAGCAGTTCTTC.

The J gene is TRBJ2-2, the V gene TRBV5-1; 7 bases agree with TRBD2. J gave up 1 base and V 2 bases, and 2 bases lay outside the gene matches. This CDR3 region has 15 residues. CDR1 is SGHRS and CDR2 is YFSETQ in the germline V gene. As DNA, the CDR3 is TGCGCCAGCAGCTTAGGCGGGGGGAACACCGGGGAGCTGTTTTTT. Amino acid sequence: CASSLGGGNTGELFF.

The V call is TRBV2, the J call TRBJ1-2; possibly TRBD1 for D (5 bases). The germline V and J ends were trimmed by 4 bases and 4 bases, with 16 bases remaining between them. Germline CDR1 is SNHLY and CDR2 is FYNNEI. The CDR3 runs 15 residues. CDR3 amino acids: CASSVEGQGLYGYTF. DNA of the CDR3: TGTGCCAGCAGTGTTGAGGGGCAGGGACTCTATGGCTACACCTTC.

The chain combines TRBV4-1 with TRBJ1-4; D call uncertain. V was shortened by 7 bases and J by 7 bases, with 13 bases between the two germline ends. Germline V lookup: CDR1 MGHRA, CDR2 YSYEKL. The CDR3 has 13 amino acids. The CDR3 region is CASNPSGPEKLFF. DNA of the CDR3: TGCGCCAGCAATCCGTCGGGTCCTGAAAAACTGTTTTTT.

V is TRBV9 and J is TRBJ2-7; 8 bases agree with TRBD2. Unmatched junction bases numbered 6, after V lost 2 bases and J lost 2 bases. This CDR3 contains 15 residues. Germline V lookup: CDR1 SGDLS, CDR2 YYNGEE. The CDR3 DNA follows: TGTGCCAGCAGCGTCGGGGGGGCGGTTACCTACGAGCAGTACTTC. Protein product: CASSVGGAVTYEQYF.

J is TRBJ2-2 and V is TRBV12-5; the D gene is possibly TRBD1 (6 bases). CDR1 and CDR2 (germline): LGHNT, FRNRAP. The CDR3 is made up of 15 amino acids. Trimming took 5 bases from V and 2 from J, leaving 12 bases between them. The CDR3 sequence is CASGPRQENTGELFF. In nucleotides, the CDR3 is TGTGCTAGTGGTCCCCGACAGGAAAACACCGGGGAGCTGTTTTTT.

This chain joins TRBV9 and TRBJ2-2; tentative D call: TRBD2 (5 bases). CDR1 is SGDLS, CDR2 YYNGEE, per germline. The CDR3 is 15 residues long. Deletions cut 4 bases from V and 5 bases from J, with 15 bases between. The CDR3 DNA is TGTGCCAGCAGCCCTCGGACTGGGATGACCGGGGAGCTGTTTTTT. It encodes CASSPRTGMTGELFF.

The CDR3 loop is CASSVMGQGANTIYF. The CDR3 DNA is TGTGCCAGCAGTGTTATGGGACAGGGCGCCAACACCATATATTTT. This chain connects TRBV2 to TRBJ1-3, with 9 bases lining up with TRBD1. The CDR3 loop spans 15 amino acids. Unmatched junction bases numbered 8, after V lost 4 bases and J lost 7 bases. CDR1 SNHLY and CDR2 FYNNEI come from the germline V gene.

The gene calls are TRBV25-1 and TRBJ1-2, with a possible D match to TRBD1 (6 bases). The V end was cut by 1 base, the J end by 8 bases, with 14 bases between. The CDR3 runs to 14 residues. The germline V gene has CDR1 MGHDK and CDR2 SYGVNS. This CDR3 reads CASSEFGQGRGYTF. The CDR3 DNA follows: TGTGCCAGCAGTGAATTTGGGCAGGGGAGAGGCTACACCTTC.

The genes are TRBV5-5 and TRBJ1-3, with D possibly TRBD1 on 6 matching bases. The CDR3 length is 16 residues. The germline gives CDR1 SGHKS, CDR2 YYEKEE (reference sequence). V dropped 4 bases and J dropped 0 bases, with 14 bases sitting between them. The CDR3 sequence: CASSHTDSISGNTIYF. The CDR3 nucleotides read TGTGCCAGCAGCCATACGGACAGTATCTCTGGAAACACCATATATTTT. The full variable domain, in which reference TRBV5-5 and TRBJ1-3 provide the parts outside the CDR3, is DAGVTQSPTHLIKTRGQQVTLRCSPISGHKSVSWYQQVLGQGPQFIFQYYEKEERGRGNFPDRFSARQFPNYSSELNVNALLLGDSALYLCASSHTDSISGNTIYFGEGSWLTVV.

The chain has TRBV20-1 and TRBJ2-5; perhaps TRBD1 as D (6 bases). The CDR3 consists of 13 residues. Germline values: CDR1 DFQATT, CDR2 SNEGSKA (reference sequence). V shed 3 bases and J shed 5 bases, with 13 bases lying between them. CDR3 nucleotide sequence: TGCAGTGCTAGTCAGGGGTCGAGGGAGACCCAGTACTTC. It is translated as CSASQGSRETQYF.

Only one count was recorded for this clone. The chain links TRBV7-9 to TRBJ2-4; 14 bases match TRBD2. Germline CDR1 and CDR2: SEHNR and FQNEAQ (reference sequence). The CDR3 totals 15 residues. Trimming at V came to 5 bases and at J to 8 bases, leaving 5 bases not matched to a gene. CDR3 region: CASSPSTSGGDIQYF. CDR3 nucleotide sequence: TGTGCCAGCAGCCCCTCGACTAGCGGGGGGGACATTCAGTACTTC.